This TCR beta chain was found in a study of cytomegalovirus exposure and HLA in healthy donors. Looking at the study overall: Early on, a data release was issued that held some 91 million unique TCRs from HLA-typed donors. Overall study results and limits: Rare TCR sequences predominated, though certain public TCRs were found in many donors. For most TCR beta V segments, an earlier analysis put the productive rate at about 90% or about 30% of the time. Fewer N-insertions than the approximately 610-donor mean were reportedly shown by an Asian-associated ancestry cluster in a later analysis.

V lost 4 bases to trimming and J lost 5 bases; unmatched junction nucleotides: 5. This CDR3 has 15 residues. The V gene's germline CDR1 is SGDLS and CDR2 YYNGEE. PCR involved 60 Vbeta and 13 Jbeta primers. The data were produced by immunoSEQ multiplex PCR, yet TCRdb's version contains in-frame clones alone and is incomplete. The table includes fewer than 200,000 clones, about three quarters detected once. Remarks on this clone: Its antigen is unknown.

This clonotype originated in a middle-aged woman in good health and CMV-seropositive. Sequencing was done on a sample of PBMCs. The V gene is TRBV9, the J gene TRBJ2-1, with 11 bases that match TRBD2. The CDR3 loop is CASSLEGLADNEQFF. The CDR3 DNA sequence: TGTGCCAGCAGCCTAGAGGGACTAGCGGACAATGAGCAGTTCTTC.